This T cell receptor (beta chain) was found in a study of cytomegalovirus exposure and HLA in healthy donors. General study findings and limits: It was 150 to 200 TCR beta chains that were listed as cytomegalovirus-associated.

CDR3 length: 16 residues. Germline-derived CDR1 and CDR2 are SGHRS and YFSETQ. Germline trimming cut 9 bases from V and 2 bases from J; bases unmatched to any gene: 14. Note on this clone: Its specificity is not known.

Produced via immunoSEQ multiplex PCR; TCRdb's table is partial and in-frame only. Among about 280,000 clones listed, roughly 90% were seen once. The chain combines TRBV5-1 with TRBJ2-3, with 8 bases identical to TRBD1. Sequencing was carried out using PBMCs. This clonotype was obtained from a woman between 18 and 30 years old in good health and CMV-seronegative. This chain's CDR3 is CATSGTGSDSTDTQYF. In nucleotides, the CDR3 is TGCGCCACCTCCGGGACAGGCAGCGATTCCACAGATACGCAGTATTTT. Together with reference TRBV5-1 and TRBJ2-3, the CDR3 gives the full variable domain: KAGVTQTPRYLIKTRGQQVTLSCSPISGHRSVSWYQQTPGQGLQFLFEYFSETQRNKGNFPGRFSGRQFSNSRSEMNVSTLELGDSALYLCATSGTGSDSTDTQYFGPGTRLTVL.